This entry features one T cell receptor (beta chain) sequence. Profiled with immunoSEQ multiplex PCR; TCRdb holds only in-frame clones, not every one. The sample holds about 200,000 clones; 92% are singletons and the top ten take more than 0.7%. The CDR3 totals 16 residues. From germline, CDR1 is KGHSH and CDR2 LQKENI. V dropped 4 bases and J dropped 6 bases, with 21 bases sitting between them. The data derive from a study of blood T cell repertoires in COVID-19. On the study more broadly: Nucleic acid was either cDNA or gDNA, and it came from T cells, B-cell-depleted T cells, or PBMCs.

Sample: peripheral blood. The chain recombines TRBV18 with TRBJ1-2; D possibly corresponds to TRBD1 (5 bases). The source of this sequence is a man in his sixties with COVID-19, enrolled during active disease. The CDR3 sequence: CASSLPPLGPIDGYTF. CDR3 bases: TGTGCCAGCTCACTTCCGCCATTGGGGCCCATTGATGGCTACACCTTC. The entire variable domain, with the rest obtained from reference TRBV18 and TRBJ1-2, is as follows: NAGVMQNPRHLVRRRGQEARLRCSPMKGHSHVYWYRQLPEEGLKFMVYLQKENIIDESGMPKERFSAEFPKEGPSILRIQQVVRGDSAAYFCASSLPPLGPIDGYTFGSGTRLTVV.